The rows below give T cell receptor beta chains drawn from one sample of a study of blood T cell repertoires in COVID-19. The data were produced by immunoSEQ multiplex PCR, yet TCRdb's version contains in-frame clones alone and is incomplete. The sample yields tens of thousands of clones, roughly four fifths seen once. The sample was peripheral blood. The source of these receptors is an older man with acute or convalescent COVID-19. Both conserved end residues are part of each CDR3. The D gene is left open where the match is weak. A clone size is listed for some rows: how often the clone was seen (once, few, many), or a class if it is expanded.

J gene	D gene	V gene	clone size	CDR3 protein	CDR3 DNA
TRBJ2-7	TRBD1	TRBV5-8	NA	CASSLAQAGGGEQYF	TGTGCCAGCAGCTTGGCCCAGGCAGGGGGCGGCGAGCAGTACTTC
TRBJ2-3	TRBD1	TRBV4-1	NA	CASSQSGTGAITDTQYF	TGCGCCAGCAGCCAATCCGGGACAGGGGCTATCACAGATACGCAGTATTTT
TRBJ1-1	NA	TRBV5-1	once	CASSPTGNTEAFF	TGCGCCAGCAGCCCGACAGGAAACACTGAAGCTTTCTTT
TRBJ2-5	TRBD2	TRBV11-2	NA	CASSLAFQIAGELETQYF	TGTGCCAGCAGCTTAGCCTTCCAGATAGCGGGAGAATTGGAGACCCAGTACTTC
TRBJ2-3	TRBD1	TRBV29-1	NA	CSVASTGGDTQYF	TGCAGCGTTGCGAGCACAGGGGGCGATACGCAGTATTTT
TRBJ1-5	NA	TRBV19	NA	CASSHREGNQPQHF	TGTGCCAGTAGTCACAGGGAAGGGAATCAGCCCCAGCATTTT
TRBJ1-1	NA	TRBV9	few	CASSESQGIDTEAFF	TGTGCCAGCAGCGAATCGCAGGGAATTGACACTGAAGCTTTCTTT
TRBJ2-7	TRBD1	TRBV6-5	NA	CASKPGQGFYEQYF	TGTGCCAGCAAGCCGGGACAGGGGTTCTACGAGCAGTACTTC
TRBJ2-5	NA	TRBV11-2	once	CASSPRGRAETQYF	TGTGCCAGCAGCCCCCGAGGCAGGGCGGAGACCCAGTACTTC
TRBJ1-2	TRBD1	TRBV9	NA	CASSVPGQGTYGYTF	TGTGCCAGCAGCGTACCCGGACAGGGAACCTATGGCTACACCTTC
TRBJ2-2	TRBD2	TRBV28	once	CASSLPWTSAAGELFF	TGTGCCAGCAGTTTACCCTGGACTAGCGCTGCCGGGGAGCTGTTTTTT
TRBJ1-1	NA	TRBV7-8	NA	CASSPPWGRGAFF	TGTGCCAGCAGTCCGCCCTGGGGCAGAGGAGCTTTCTTT
TRBJ1-2	NA	TRBV28	NA	CASSLTGGDYGYTF	TGTGCCAGCAGTTTAACGGGGGGCGACTATGGCTACACCTTC
TRBJ1-6	NA	TRBV2	NA	CASTGESSYNSPLHF	TGTGCCAGCACGGGGGAGAGCTCCTATAATTCACCCCTCCACTTT
TRBJ2-7	TRBD1	TRBV5-4	few	CASSPRQGFHEQYF	TGTGCCAGCAGCCCCCGACAGGGTTTCCACGAGCAGTACTTC
TRBJ2-6	TRBD1	TRBV6-5	NA	CATTGASGANVLTF	TGTGCCACAACAGGGGCCTCTGGGGCCAACGTCCTGACTTTC
TRBJ2-5	TRBD2	TRBV5-1	NA	CASSHPGGKETQYF	TGCGCCAGCAGCCACCCCGGGGGGAAAGAGACCCAGTACTTC